Listed below are T cell receptor beta chains from one sample, sequenced in a study of CD8 T cells in ankylosing spondylitis. MiXCR, run by TCRdb on the 5' RACE reads, gives a single entry per CDR3 protein. Of hundreds of thousands of distinct CDR3 sequences in the sample, around 24% are singletons; the top ten hold 6.6%. Specimen: blood, either unsorted or a sorted T cell fraction (not recorded which). The receptors come from a male donor with ankylosing spondylitis or in good health (not recorded which). Both conserved end residues are part of each CDR3. D genes are given only for firm matches. Part of the rows lack a size; the others show once, few, many or a class for expanded clones.

j_call clone_size v_call d_call cdr3_nt cdr3_aa
TRBJ2-7 . TRBV18 . TGTGCCAGCTCACCACTCGCTTTCTTC CASSPLAFF
TRBJ2-5 many TRBV20-1 TRBD2 TGCAGTGCTACAACCATAGCGGGTCTAAGGGAGACCCAGTACTTC CSATTIAGLRETQYF
TRBJ1-5 . TRBV28 . TGTGCCAGCAACTCAAGGGGGCAGCCCCAGCATTTT CASNSRGQPQHF
TRBJ2-7 . TRBV7-9 TRBD1 TGTGCCACGACAGGGAAGGGCTACGAGCAGTACTTC CATTGKGYEQYF
TRBJ2-3 . TRBV19 . TGTGCCAGTAGTCCCCTACCGGGACTTAGCACAGATACGCAGTATTTT CASSPLPGLSTDTQYF
TRBJ2-5 few TRBV20-1 TRBD1 TGCAGTGCTATCCTATCCCGGGGGGACAGGGCCAAAGAGACCCAGTACTTC CSAILSRGDRAKETQYF
TRBJ2-6 . TRBV5-1 . TGCGCCAGCAGCTTGGGCGCCTCTGGGGCCAACGTCCTGACTTTC CASSLGASGANVLTF
TRBJ2-1 few TRBV20-1 TRBD2 TGCAGTGCTAGCCTCCTAGCGGGAGGGCCTCGCTCCTACAATGAGCAGTTCTTC CSASLLAGGPRSYNEQFF
TRBJ2-7 . TRBV3-1 TRBD2 TGTGCCAGCTGCCAAGATGTTCTAGCGGGGTTCTCCTACGAGCAGTACTTC CASCQDVLAGFSYEQYF
TRBJ2-7 many TRBV4-1 . TGCGCCAGCAGCCAAGAGGAAACAGGGTCGGTCCCCTACGAGCAGTACTTC CASSQEETGSVPYEQYF
TRBJ2-5 . TRBV7-6 . TGTGCCAGCAGCCCAGGTGGAAACCAAGAGACCCAGTACTTC CASSPGGNQETQYF
TRBJ2-1 . TRBV20-1 TRBD2 TGCAGTGCTAGTCAGAGCGGGAGTTATAATGAGCAGTTCTTC CSASQSGSYNEQFF
TRBJ1-1 . TRBV20-1 . TGCAGTGCAGTACAGGGAGGAGCCCCAATGAACACTGAAGCTTTCTTT CSAVQGGAPMNTEAFF
TRBJ2-5 . TRBV13 . TGTGCCAGCACCCCCATCCTGGAGACCCAGTACTTC CASTPILETQYF
TRBJ2-6 many TRBV5-1 . TGCGCCAGCAGCTTAAGGGGCTCTGGGGCCAACGTCCTGACTTTC CASSLRGSGANVLTF
TRBJ2-1 few TRBV14 TRBD2 TGTGCCAGCAGCCAAGGAATAGCGGGAGGAACCTACAATGAGCAGTTCTTC CASSQGIAGGTYNEQFF
TRBJ2-2 once TRBV7-2 . TGTGCCAGCAGCTTAGTTAGCGTTTCGAACACCGGGGAGCTGTTTTTT CASSLVSVSNTGELFF